This T cell receptor beta chain appears in the sequencing data of a study of blood T cell repertoires in COVID-19. At the level of the study: The United States, Italy and Spain were the sources of the acute and convalescent COVID-19 samples. PBMCs, B-cell-depleted T cells, or T cells provided the cDNA or gDNA that made up the material.

Per the authors' pipeline: Reference gene primer amplification in the assay estimated nucleated cell counts. TCRdb's copy holds only in-frame clones and misses some; the assay was immunoSEQ multiplex PCR. V, J and clone size reflect that table, while D and trimming were determined from the DNA. The sample lists approximately 92,000 clones; 84% were seen once. The V end lost 3 bases, the J end lost 6 bases, and 15 bases lay between the germline ends. Germline CDR1 SGHDT, CDR2 YYEEEE. The CDR3 spans 14 residues. The TCR was taken from a man between 65 and 80 years old with active or convalescent COVID-19. Sequences were obtained from peripheral blood. The chain recombines TRBV5-6 with TRBJ1-1, with D possibly TRBD1 on 6 matching bases. This CDR3 reads CASSWGAGGSEAFF. The CDR3 region has the DNA TGTGCCAGCAGCTGGGGCGCGGGGGGCTCTGAAGCTTTCTTT.